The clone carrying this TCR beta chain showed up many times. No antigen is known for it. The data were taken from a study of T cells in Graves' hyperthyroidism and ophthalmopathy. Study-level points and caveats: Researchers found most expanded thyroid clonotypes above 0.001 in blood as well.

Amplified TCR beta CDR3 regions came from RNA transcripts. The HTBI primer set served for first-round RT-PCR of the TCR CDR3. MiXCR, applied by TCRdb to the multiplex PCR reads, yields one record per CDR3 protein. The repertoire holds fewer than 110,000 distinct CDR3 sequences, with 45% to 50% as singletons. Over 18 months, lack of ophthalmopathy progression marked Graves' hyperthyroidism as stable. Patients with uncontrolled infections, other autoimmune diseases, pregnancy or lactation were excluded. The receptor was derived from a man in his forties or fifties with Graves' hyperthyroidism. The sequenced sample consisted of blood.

The CDR3 coding sequence is TGTGCCAGCAGCCCTACCCTGGGGGGCCGAACTGAAGCTTTCTTT. Amino acids: CASSPTLGGRTEAFF. The V call is TRBV12-3 or TRBV12-4, the J call TRBJ1-1; a possible D gene is TRBD1 (6 bases). This CDR3 comprises 15 residues. V shed 6 bases and J shed 5 bases, with 19 bases lying between them.